Each of the 12 T cell receptor beta chains below was sequenced from the same sample in a study of blood T cell repertoires in COVID-19. Produced via immunoSEQ multiplex PCR; TCRdb's table is partial and in-frame only. This sample yields 150,000 to 200,000 clones, of which approximately 78% are seen a single time; 10% to 15% belongs to the top ten. Sequencing input: peripheral blood. These receptors were taken from a woman of 80 years or more with COVID-19, enrolled during active disease.

The V call is TRBV6-2 or TRBV6-3, the J call TRBJ1-2; 7 nucleotides agree with TRBD1. This CDR3 is built from 15 residues. Germline lookup yields CDR1 MNHEY and CDR2 SVGEGT. V lost 0 bases and J lost 4; bases outside the gene matches: 5. Here the CDR3 reads CASSYSTGRFYGYTF. The CDR3 DNA reads TGTGCCAGCAGTTACTCGACAGGGAGGTTCTATGGCTACACCTTC.

V and J are TRBV4-3 and TRBJ2-3; D remains ambiguous. This CDR3 has 14 residues. Trimming removed 3 bases from V and 2 bases from J, with 9 bases in between. The germline V gene encodes CDR1 LGHNA and CDR2 YSLEER. In DNA form, the CDR3 reads TGCGCCAGCAGCCATATTACACCCACAGATACGCAGTATTTT. Protein: CASSHITPTDTQYF.

Notes on this clone: A junction boundary mismatches the germline segment, possibly from a read error. The chain combines TRBV2 with TRBJ2-3; 7 bases fit TRBD2. The CDR3 is 14 residues long. Germline CDR1 reads SNHLY; CDR2 reads FYNNEI. The CDR3 DNA sequence: TGTGCCAGCAGGGTAGCGGGCCACACATATACGCAGTATTTT. It encodes CASRVAGHTYTQYF.

The rearrangement joins TRBV28 to TRBJ1-6, with a tentative D call TRBD1 (5 bases). Germline CDR1 reads MDHEN; CDR2 reads SYDVKM. The CDR3 length is 15 residues. V was clipped by 10 bases and J by 0 bases, with 13 bases between them. DNA for the CDR3: TGTGCCACTTACCAGGGAGGCTCCTATAATTCACCCCTCCACTTT. Translation gives CATYQGGSYNSPLHF.

This clone was detected once. The chain joins TRBV15 to TRBJ2-5; D perhaps matches TRBD2 (5 bases). Trimming removed 3 bases from V and 0 bases from J, with 8 bases in between. The V gene's germline CDR1 is LNHNV and CDR2 YYDKDF (reference sequence). There are 14 residues in the CDR3. CDR3 sequence (DNA): TGTGCCACCAGCAGTGAGGGTTACCAAGAGACCCAGTACTTC. Protein sequence: CATSSEGYQETQYF.

This sequence joins TRBV6-6 and TRBJ2-3, with TRBD1 identical over 11 bases. Germline assignment: CDR1 MNHNY and CDR2 SVGAGI (reference sequence). The CDR3 has 14 residues. V gave up 8 bases and J gave up 5 bases; unmatched junction bases: 6. CDR3 amino acids: CASPRTGGRDTQYF. The CDR3, as DNA: TGTGCCAGCCCCAGGACAGGGGGCAGAGATACGCAGTATTTT.

This clone was seen a handful of times. The rearrangement joins TRBV28 to TRBJ2-7; perhaps TRBD2 as D (5 bases). Between the trimmed V and J ends, which lost 5 bases and 3 bases, there was a span of 11 bases. CDR1 and CDR2 (germline): MDHEN, SYDVKM. There are 13 residues in the CDR3. CDR3 in amino acids: CASSRLRDYEQYF. CDR3 nucleotides: TGTGCCAGCAGTCGGCTCCGGGACTACGAGCAGTACTTC.

This clone was counted many times. V and J are TRBV7-8 and TRBJ2-7; 9 bases align to TRBD2. The V and J ends lost 1 base and 3 bases, in that order; junction bases with no gene match: 7. This CDR3 has 16 residues. Germline V lookup: CDR1 SGHVS, CDR2 FQNEAQ. In DNA, the CDR3 is TGTGCCAGCAGCTTAGGGGCTAGCGGGATGGGCTACGAGCAGTACTTC. This translates into CASSLGASGMGYEQYF.

V and J are TRBV5-1 and TRBJ1-2; 7 nucleotides match TRBD1. Trimming cost V 1 base and J 8 bases; bases outside gene matches: 17. The CDR3 runs 17 residues. From germline, CDR1 is SGHRS and CDR2 YFSETQ. The DNA of the CDR3 is TGCGCCAGCAGCTTGAGTTCCCGGGACAGCCTACTCGGGGGCTACACCTTC. Protein product: CASSLSSRDSLLGGYTF.

The V gene is TRBV28, the J gene TRBJ2-7; 10 bases are a match to TRBD2. The germline V gene encodes CDR1 MDHEN and CDR2 SYDVKM. With 8 bases clipped from V and 5 bases from J, the junction kept 6 bases outside the gene matches. The CDR3 runs 13 residues. This chain's CDR3 is CASEREGLDEQYF. The CDR3 DNA follows: TGTGCCAGCGAGCGGGAGGGCCTGGACGAGCAGTACTTC.

This clone was counted once. V usage is TRBV4-1 and J usage is TRBJ1-2, with D possibly being TRBD1 (5 bases). Germline loops: CDR1 MGHRA, CDR2 YSYEKL. Trimming removed 4 bases at V and 5 bases at J, with 14 bases between. CDR3 size: 14 residues. DNA for the CDR3: TGCGCCAGCAGCCTCAGATCAGGGAATTATGGCTACACCTTC. Amino acid sequence: CASSLRSGNYGYTF.

This clone was counted a few times. This sequence joins TRBV19 and TRBJ2-5; D is possibly TRBD1 (6 bases). The V end lost 3 bases, the J end lost 2 bases, and 13 bases lay between the germline ends. CDR3 size: 15 residues. Germline-derived CDR1 and CDR2 are LNHDA and SQIVND (reference sequence). The CDR3 here is CASSMAGTPQETQYF. In nucleotides, the CDR3 is TGTGCCAGTAGTATGGCCGGGACACCTCAAGAGACCCAGTACTTC.